One sample yielded the 12 T cell receptor beta chains listed below, sequenced in a study of CD8+CD57+ T cells in acquired aplastic anemia. The study profiled TCR beta VDJ and CDR3 using genomic DNA as template. A single record per CDR3 protein comes from TCRdb applying MiXCR to the reads. The sample lists about 150,000 distinct CDR3 sequences; around half were seen once. CD8+CD57+ cell expansion had been shown by flow cytometry in patients chosen for sequencing. Sequencing was done on a sample of sorted CD4+, CD8+, or CD8+CD57+ T cells (not recorded which) from PBMCs. The origin of the receptors is a human donor with aplastic anemia.

The chain combines TRBV2 with TRBJ1-6; TRBD1 matches 9 bases. With V trimmed by 5 bases and J by 11 bases, 4 bases remained unmatched. The CDR3 covers 13 residues. Germline CDR1 and CDR2: SNHLY and FYNNEI. CDR3 protein: CASSPGQGPPLHF. DNA of the CDR3: TGTGCCAGCAGTCCGGGACAGGGTCCACCCCTCCACTTT.

This clonotype has a count of ten or more. V gene TRBV3-1 combines with J gene TRBJ2-5; D may be TRBD2 (7 bases). Germline CDR1 LGHDT, CDR2 YNNKEL (reference sequence). CDR3 size: 15 residues. Between the trimmed V and J ends, which lost 6 bases and 4 bases, there was a span of 18 bases. CDR3 sequence reads: CASRPRLGGAETQYF. CDR3 sequence (DNA): TGTGCCAGCAGGCCTAGATTGGGGGGGGCAGAGACCCAGTACTTC.

This clonotype was detected ten times or more. The rearrangement links TRBV6-4 to TRBJ1-5; D is unclear. Germline V gene data show CDR1 as MRHNA and CDR2 as SNTAGT. This CDR3 is built from 15 residues. V was shortened by 2 bases and J by 2 bases, with 10 bases between the two germline ends. CDR3 in amino acids: CASSDDPSGNQPQHF. The CDR3 nucleotides read TGTGCCAGCAGTGACGATCCGTCTGGCAATCAGCCCCAGCATTTT.

The chain combines TRBV7-9 with TRBJ2-7, with 10 positions matching TRBD1. This CDR3 spans 15 amino acids. After removal of 5 bases from V and 4 bases from J, the junction contained 8 bases not matched to a gene. Germline V gene data show CDR1 as SEHNR and CDR2 as FQNEAQ (reference sequence). In nucleotides, the CDR3 is TGTGCCAGCAGCCATACGACAGGGGGCGGGTACGAGCAGTACTTC. Amino acid sequence: CASSHTTGGGYEQYF.

The V and J genes are TRBV2 and TRBJ1-2; TRBD1 is a possible D gene (5 bases). Trimming cost V 7 bases and J 5 bases, with 14 bases left between them. CDR3 size: 13 residues. The V gene's germline CDR1 is SNHLY and CDR2 FYNNEI. The CDR3 sequence is CASKFGGVYGYTF. The CDR3, as DNA: TGTGCCAGCAAATTCGGGGGGGTATATGGCTACACCTTC.

This clonotype has more than one count but fewer than ten. The chain joins TRBV7-6 to TRBJ2-7, with D perhaps matching TRBD1 (6 bases). Trimming pared 3 bases from V and 6 bases from J, leaving 12 bases between. The CDR3 has 13 amino acids. The germline CDR1 and CDR2 sequences are SGHVS and FNYEAQ. The CDR3 nucleotides are TGTGCCAGCAGCTTCACAGGGAAGGGCGAGCAGTACTTC. Protein product: CASSFTGKGEQYF.

This clonotype was found many times. This chain uses TRBV5-1 with TRBJ1-1; possible D gene TRBD1, 5 bases. CDR1 SGHRS and CDR2 YFSETQ come from the germline V gene. Trimming cost V 1 base and J 1 base, with 11 bases left between them. The CDR3 consists of 15 residues. The CDR3 here is CASSLRGAPNTEAFF. In DNA form, the CDR3 reads TGCGCCAGCAGCTTGCGAGGGGCCCCGAACACTGAAGCTTTCTTT.

The V and J genes are TRBV18 and TRBJ2-1, with 9 bases fitting TRBD1. Germline CDR1 KGHSH, CDR2 LQKENI. The CDR3 sequence is 15 residues long. V dropped 7 bases and J dropped 7; count of bases not matched to a gene: 11. In DNA, the CDR3 is TGTGCCAGCTGTTCGGGACAGGGTAGTTGGAATGAGCAGTTCTTC. It specifies CASCSGQGSWNEQFF.

The V and J genes are TRBV2 and TRBJ2-2; no definite D call. CDR3 length: 14 amino acids. The germline V gene has CDR1 SNHLY and CDR2 FYNNEI. V lost 7 bases and J lost 5, with 14 bases in between. The CDR3 is CASTFPQATGELFF. CDR3 DNA: TGTGCCAGCACCTTCCCACAAGCAACCGGGGAGCTGTTTTTT.

The rearrangement links TRBV7-8 to TRBJ1-1; 9 bases are a match to TRBD1. The V gene's germline CDR1 is SGHVS and CDR2 FQNEAQ. The V segment lost 3 bases and the J segment 4 bases; nucleotides outside the gene matches: 3. The CDR3 spans 14 residues. CDR3 amino acids: CASSFMTGGTEAFF. CDR3 sequence (DNA): TGTGCCAGCAGCTTCATGACAGGGGGCACTGAAGCTTTCTTT.

The chain recombines TRBV19 with TRBJ2-7; 7 bases are a match to TRBD1. CDR1 LNHDA and CDR2 SQIVND come from the germline V gene (reference sequence). This CDR3 contains 14 residues. J gave up 3 bases and V 3 bases, and 5 bases lay outside the gene matches. The CDR3 loop reads CASSIGQADYEQYF. CDR3 bases: TGTGCCAGTAGTATTGGACAGGCAGACTACGAGCAGTACTTC. The full variable domain, its missing parts supplied by reference TRBV19 and TRBJ2-7, is DGGITQSPKYLFRKEGQNVTLSCEQNLNHDAMYWYRQDPGQGLRLIYYSQIVNDFQKGDIAEGYSVSREKKESFPLTVTSAQKNPTAFYLCASSIGQADYEQYFGPGTRLTVT.

The chain employs TRBV11-2 and TRBJ2-5; 12 nucleotides agree with TRBD2. With 1 base clipped from V and 4 bases from J, the junction kept 4 bases outside the gene matches. Per germline, CDR1 SGHAT and CDR2 FQNNGV. CDR3 size: 16 residues. In DNA, the CDR3 is TGTGCCAGCAGCTTAGTACTAGCGGGAGGCGGAGAGACCCAGTACTTC. This gives the protein CASSLVLAGGGETQYF.